This TCR beta chain originates from a study of cytomegalovirus exposure and HLA in healthy donors. Study-wide context: Unique TCR beta sequences numbering approximately 100 million came from 150 million to 200 million T cells in an earlier analysis.

This clone occurred once. The antigen is undetermined. 60 Vbeta and 13 Jbeta primers were used in PCR. TCRdb's table, derived via immunoSEQ multiplex PCR, lists solely in-frame clones and lacks some. The sample has about 140,000 clones, 70% to 90% seen once. The study, taken as a whole, reports: Later analysis demonstrated an association between a missense DCLRE1C variant and TCR beta V- and J-gene trimming. Three CMV-associated chains were confirmed in vitro to be specific for CMV antigens. Apart from CMV serostatus, no immune exposure information was available.

V dropped 7 bases and J dropped 4; count of bases not matched to a gene: 5. Germline CDR1 and CDR2: MNHEY and SVGAGI. The CDR3 length is 15 residues. The sample taken for sequencing was PBMCs. The clonotype was recovered from a woman aged 40 to 50 in good health and CMV-seronegative. The V gene is TRBV6-5, the J gene TRBJ2-1, with 12 nucleotides matching TRBD2. The CDR3 here is CASTILAGGYNEQFF. In nucleotides, the CDR3 is TGTGCCAGCACTATACTAGCGGGGGGTTACAATGAGCAGTTCTTC.